These 20 T cell receptor beta chains share one sample of origin, sequenced in a study of glioma-infiltrating T cells after dendritic cell vaccination. Sequenced by immunoSEQ multiplex PCR; TCRdb stores in-frame clones only, minus some. This sample has around 90,000 clones; around 80% occur once, and the top ten carry less than 7%. The sample was blood, taken before dendritic cell vaccination. The receptors shown here come from a human donor with glioblastoma.

V is TRBV28 and J is TRBJ1-5, with TRBD1 identical over 9 bases. The CDR3 has 16 residues. CDR1 is MDHEN and CDR2 is SYDVKM in the germline V gene. The trim removed 3 bases at V and 7 bases at J, leaving 10 bases unmatched. CDR3 coding DNA: TGTGCCAGCAGTTTCATGACAACAGGGGGCGGACAGCCCCAGCATTTT. This gives the protein CASSFMTTGGGQPQHF.

This clone was detected a few times. The chain combines TRBV5-4 with TRBJ1-1; the match to TRBD1 covers 10 bases. The CDR3 covers 17 residues. The V gene's germline CDR1 is SGHNT and CDR2 YYREEE (reference sequence). V gave up 2 bases and J gave up 1 base; unmatched junction bases: 8. The CDR3 nucleotides read TGTGCCAGCAGCTTCAGCTTGGACAGGGGGACGAACACTGAAGCTTTCTTT. Its translation is CASSFSLDRGTNTEAFF.

This clone appeared a single time. This chain links TRBV15 with TRBJ2-5, with 15 bases identical to TRBD2. This CDR3 has 16 amino acids. Germline V CDR1 and CDR2: LNHNV, YYDKDF (reference sequence). V lost 5 bases to trimming and J lost 4 bases; unmatched junction nucleotides: 5. CDR3 loop: CATSGTSGGNAETQYF. In DNA, the CDR3 is TGTGCCACCAGCGGGACTAGCGGGGGGAACGCAGAGACCCAGTACTTC.

This rearrangement joins TRBV30 to TRBJ1-5; D might be TRBD1 (5 bases). Germline V gene data show CDR1 as GTSNPN and CDR2 as SVGIG (reference sequence). The CDR3 contains 13 residues. V gave up 4 bases and J gave up 5 bases, with 12 bases separating them. CDR3 residues: CAWTAGGDQPQHF. CDR3 coding DNA: TGTGCCTGGACGGCTGGAGGGGATCAGCCCCAGCATTTT.

The genes are TRBV5-1 and TRBJ2-7; weak D call: TRBD1 (6 bases). The CDR3 spans 12 residues. Germline lookup yields CDR1 SGHRS and CDR2 YFSETQ. V was clipped by 5 bases and J by 5 bases, with 11 bases between them. For the CDR3, the DNA is TGCGCCAGCAGATCAGGGGTGCACGAGCAGTACTTC. Its protein is CASRSGVHEQYF. The full variable domain, in which reference TRBV5-1 and TRBJ2-7 provide the parts outside the CDR3, is KAGVTQTPRYLIKTRGQQVTLSCSPISGHRSVSWYQQTPGQGLQFLFEYFSETQRNKGNFPGRFSGRQFSNSRSEMNVSTLELGDSALYLCASRSGVHEQYFGPGTRLTVT.

This sequence joins TRBV4-1 and TRBJ1-1, with TRBD1 matching over 9 bases. V dropped 2 bases and J dropped 8; count of bases not matched to a gene: 9. Germline CDR1 is MGHRA and CDR2 is YSYEKL. The CDR3 is 15 amino acids. The CDR3 region has the DNA TGCGCCAGCAGCCAACATACAGGGGGCACTTCAGAAGCTTTCTTT. Encoded protein: CASSQHTGGTSEAFF.

The chain joins TRBV6-6 to TRBJ2-7; 7 bases line up with TRBD2. After removal of 1 base from V and 9 bases from J, the junction contained 12 bases not matched to a gene. Germline V CDR1 and CDR2: MNHNY, SVGAGI (reference sequence). This CDR3 region has 15 residues. In nucleotides, the CDR3 is TGTGCCAGCAGTTACTTCGGGACTACATTGATAGGGCAGTACTTC. Translated, it gives CASSYFGTTLIGQYF.

V gene TRBV10-3 combines with J gene TRBJ2-1; 10 bases are a match to TRBD2. Germline lookup yields CDR1 ENHRY and CDR2 SYGVKD. The ends lost 7 bases at V and 8 bases at J; junction bases unmatched: 5. CDR3 length equals 13 residues. The DNA for the CDR3 is TGTGCCATCACAAGCGGGAGGGGGGATGAGCAGTTCTTC. Protein product: CAITSGRGDEQFF.

V is TRBV2 and J is TRBJ1-2, with 7 bases fitting TRBD1. V gave up 7 bases and J gave up 5 bases; unmatched junction bases: 13. The CDR3 totals 15 residues. The germline V gene encodes CDR1 SNHLY and CDR2 FYNNEI. As DNA, the CDR3 is TGTGCCAGCACCCACGAGCGGACAGGATTTTATGGCTACACCTTC. Translation: CASTHERTGFYGYTF.

V is TRBV10-1 and J is TRBJ1-1, with a tentative D call TRBD1 (6 bases). The CDR3 runs to 16 residues. Per the germline V gene, CDR1 is WNHNN and CDR2 is SYGVQD (reference sequence). The V gene lost 3 bases and the J gene lost 2 bases, with 16 bases spanning the gap. In DNA, the CDR3 is TGCGCCAGCAGTGAACGGCAGGGGTTGTTCAACACTGAAGCTTTCTTT. Amino acid sequence: CASSERQGLFNTEAFF.

The rearrangement uses TRBV15 and TRBJ2-5; no clear D. CDR3 size: 16 residues. Germline-derived CDR1 and CDR2 are LNHNV and YYDKDF (reference sequence). V dropped 1 base and J dropped 5 bases, with 17 bases sitting between them. CDR3 nucleotides: TGTGCCACCAGCAGAGGAGTCGCCCCTGAGCATGAGACCCAGTACTTC. Its protein is CATSRGVAPEHETQYF.

The chain uses TRBV18 and TRBJ1-2, with unresolved D. The CDR3 is made up of 14 amino acids. Germline loops: CDR1 KGHSH, CDR2 LQKENI. Trimming took off 3 bases at V and 2 bases at J, with 10 bases between the two ends. The CDR3 spells CASSPVTENYGYTF. CDR3 coding DNA: TGTGCCAGCTCACCCGTAACAGAGAACTATGGCTACACCTTC.

V usage is TRBV5-1 and J usage is TRBJ2-7, with a possible D match to TRBD1 (5 bases). This CDR3 has 16 residues. CDR1 SGHRS and CDR2 YFSETQ come from the germline V gene. V shed 0 bases and J shed 3 bases, with 16 bases lying between them. CDR3 DNA: TGCGCCAGCAGCTTGGCCCTCGGCAGGGCCATCTACGAGCAGTACTTC. This gives the protein CASSLALGRAIYEQYF. The variable domain in full, with the rest retrieved from reference TRBV5-1 and TRBJ2-7, is KAGVTQTPRYLIKTRGQQVTLSCSPISGHRSVSWYQQTPGQGLQFLFEYFSETQRNKGNFPGRFSGRQFSNSRSEMNVSTLELGDSALYLCASSLALGRAIYEQYFGPGTRLTVT.

The chain is built from TRBV14 and TRBJ1-6; possibly TRBD1 for D (5 bases). From germline, CDR1 is SGHDN and CDR2 FVKESK. This CDR3 comprises 16 residues. Between the trimmed V and J ends, which lost 0 bases and 4 bases, there was a span of 10 bases. The CDR3 bases are TGTGCCAGCAGCCAAGAGCAGGGAGGGTATAATTCACCCCTCCACTTT. Residues: CASSQEQGGYNSPLHF.

The chain recombines TRBV29-1 with TRBJ1-3; D not certain. The CDR3 contains 13 residues. Germline loops: CDR1 SQVTM, CDR2 ANQGSEA. Trimming removed 4 bases at V and 3 bases at J, with 10 bases between. The CDR3 nucleotides read TGCAGCGTTGCCCGGAGTATTGGAAACACCATATATTTT. This gives the protein CSVARSIGNTIYF.

V is TRBV5-1 and J is TRBJ1-2; D is possibly TRBD1 (5 bases). Per the germline V gene, CDR1 is SGHRS and CDR2 is YFSETQ. The length of the CDR3 is 14 residues. V lost 5 bases to trimming and J lost 4 bases, with 15 bases between them. The CDR3 region has the DNA TGCGCCAGCAGAGCTGGAGGGGAGGTCTATGGCTACACCTTC. Its translation: CASRAGGEVYGYTF.

This chain connects TRBV6-1 to TRBJ2-3; 10 positions match TRBD2. The CDR3 has 14 amino acids. The germline CDR1 and CDR2 sequences are MNHNS and SASEGT. The V segment lost 6 bases and the J segment 2 bases; nucleotides outside the gene matches: 2. The CDR3 here is CASSSGGDTDTQYF. The CDR3 nucleotides read TGTGCCAGCAGCAGCGGGGGGGACACAGATACGCAGTATTTT.

This clone was seen more than once but under ten times. The chain joins TRBV10-3 to TRBJ2-5; D remains ambiguous. The CDR3 contains 13 residues. V was trimmed by 6 bases and J by 5 bases, leaving 13 bases between them. Per the germline V gene, CDR1 is ENHRY and CDR2 is SYGVKD. The CDR3 nucleotides are TGTGCCATCAGCCAGACCCTCGGGGAGACCCAGTACTTC. It is translated as CAISQTLGETQYF.

The gene calls are TRBV7-9 and TRBJ2-7; D is unclear. The CDR3 totals 12 residues. V lost 3 bases, J lost 3 bases, and 6 bases lay in between. Germline values: CDR1 SEHNR, CDR2 FQNEAQ (reference sequence). CDR3 region: CASSFESYEQYF. DNA for the CDR3: TGTGCCAGCAGCTTTGAGAGCTACGAGCAGTACTTC.

V is TRBV7-8 and J is TRBJ1-2; no definite D call. Per the germline V gene, CDR1 is SGHVS and CDR2 is FQNEAQ. The CDR3 contains 15 residues. V was clipped by 2 bases and J by 2 bases, with 12 bases between them. The CDR3, as DNA: TGTGCCAGCAGCTTACATCCGGGATGGAACTATGGCTACACCTTC. Encoded protein: CASSLHPGWNYGYTF.